Many counts were recorded for the clone carrying this T cell receptor gamma chain. What it binds is not known. TCRdb reprocessed the multiplex PCR reads using CATT. The sample shows over a thousand gamma-chain clones, approximately 8% of them seen only once. The record originates from a study of gamma delta lymphoproliferative disorders and STAT genes. Study-wide findings and caveats: Low-frequency NGS calls may be less specific, so public or private leukemic clones need confirmation.

PBMCs from patients and controls supplied the genomic DNA for sequencing. V gave up 5 bases and J gave up 12 bases; unmatched junction bases: 7. Germline V gene data show CDR1 as VENAVY and CDR2 as YDSYNSRV. The length of the CDR3 is 10 residues. This rearrangement joins TRGV8 to TRGJ1 or TRGJ2. TCRdb supplies no J gene; here it was assigned by aligning the nucleotide sequence to germline. Sample: blood. The TCR sequence derives from a human donor with gamma-delta T-cell large granular lymphocyte leukemia. CDR3 coding DNA: TGTGCCACCTGGGTAACCCTGAAACTCTTT. Translation gives CATWVTLKLF.